This T cell receptor (beta chain) was retrieved from a study of blood T cells in healthy people across ages. Germline-derived CDR1 and CDR2 are SNHLY and FYNNEI. This CDR3 is built from 15 residues. The trim removed 5 bases at V and 6 bases at J, leaving 10 bases unmatched. This clonotype was recorded at least ten times. The second PCR ran roughly 7 to 11 cycles with a sample-barcoded 5' primer and J-beta primers. MiXCR was run by TCRdb on the 5' RACE reads, yielding one entry per CDR3 protein. The sample carries 550,000 to 750,000 distinct CDR3 sequences, roughly 21% recorded once. The sequencing input was blood. The chain joins TRBV2 to TRBJ2-3; 8 bases are a match to TRBD2. The sequence was collected from a man between 65 and 85 years old in good health. The CDR3 DNA sequence: TGTGCCAGCAGTCGGAGCGGGAGTGAGTCGGATACGCAGTATTTT. Translated, it gives CASSRSGSESDTQYF.